This T cell receptor beta chain was sequenced during a study of cytomegalovirus exposure and HLA in healthy donors. Study-level results: Sequencing likely generated an artifact that appeared as a cluster of highly shared sequence variants. Across donors, sequencing depth was assumed by presence/absence analyses to be roughly uniform. TCR beta chains numbering about 160 were designated cytomegalovirus-associated. At a 0.05 false discovery rate, a later analysis found 16,951 TCR beta sequences to be associated with HLA alleles.

The PCR employed 60 Vbeta primers together with 13 Jbeta primers. Assay: immunoSEQ multiplex PCR; the TCRdb copy retains only in-frame clones and omits some. The sample has more than 85,000 clones; 70% to 80% are singletons. This clone was seen only a few times. The antigen is undetermined. Germline-derived CDR1 and CDR2 are SGHNT and YYREEE (reference sequence). The CDR3 is made up of 14 amino acids. With V trimmed by 0 bases and J by 9 bases, 5 bases remained unmatched. This clonotype was obtained from a male donor in good health and CMV-seropositive. Sequencing used PBMCs. The chain links TRBV5-4 to TRBJ2-1; 8 bases align to TRBD2. The CDR3 here is CASSLARGGGEQFF. The CDR3 nucleotides are TGTGCCAGCAGCTTGGCCCGGGGGGGCGGTGAGCAGTTCTTC.